The 18 T cell receptor beta chains listed next were all sequenced from one sample in a study of CD8+CD57+ T cells in acquired aplastic anemia. Profiling that covered TCR beta VDJ and CDR3 relied on genomic DNA as its template. MiXCR, applied by TCRdb to the reads, yields one record per CDR3 protein. Counted here are approximately 170,000 distinct CDR3 sequences, around half occurring once; the ten biggest clones make up 15% to 20%. Material: sorted CD4+, CD8+, or CD8+CD57+ T cells (not recorded which) from PBMCs. The receptors were gathered from a human donor in good health, serving as a control.

This clonotype was seen ten or more times. CDR3 in DNA: TGTGCCAGCAGCGCGACTGGACTTACTTCACCCCTCCACTTT. Its translation is CASSATGLTSPLHF. The chain recombines TRBV7-2 with TRBJ1-6, with D hard to call. Per the germline V gene, CDR1 is SGHTA and CDR2 is FQGNSA. Trimming removed 5 bases from V and 9 bases from J, with 14 bases in between. The CDR3 length is 14 residues.

This sequence joins TRBV9 and TRBJ2-1; D is uncertain. The length of the CDR3 is 15 residues. Trimming removed 0 bases at V and 1 base at J, with 8 bases between. CDR1 is SGDLS and CDR2 is YYNGEE in the germline V gene. Written as DNA, the CDR3 is TGTGCCAGCAGCGTAGAGGCCTATTCCTACAATGAGCAGTTCTTC. This encodes CASSVEAYSYNEQFF.

V and J are TRBV2 and TRBJ2-7, with a weak D call TRBD1 (5 bases). CDR1 and CDR2 from the germline V gene are SNHLY and FYNNEI. Trimming removed 7 bases at V and 6 bases at J, with 10 bases between. The CDR3 extends over 11 amino acids. In DNA, the CDR3 is TGTGCCAGCAAAGGACAAGGCGAGCAGTACTTC. Encoded protein: CASKGQGEQYF.

This clonotype was seen ten or more times. The rearrangement links TRBV24-1 to TRBJ1-6; D is undetermined. V lost 4 bases and J 6 bases, leaving 12 bases between the germline ends. This CDR3 is built from 15 residues. The germline V gene encodes CDR1 KGHDR and CDR2 SFDVKD. The CDR3 bases are TGTGCCACCAGTGACCACCGGCTCTCTAATTCACCCCTCCACTTT. As protein: CATSDHRLSNSPLHF.

This clonotype appeared many times. The V call is TRBV7-9, the J call TRBJ1-5; weak D call: TRBD1 (6 bases). This CDR3 has 19 residues. CDR1 and CDR2 from the germline V gene are SEHNR and FQNEAQ (reference sequence). V lost 1 base and J lost 0, with 19 bases in between. The CDR3 region is CASSLGSSTGTYSNQPQHF. As DNA, the CDR3 is TGTGCCAGCAGCTTAGGGTCTTCGACAGGAACCTATAGCAATCAGCCCCAGCATTTT.

At least ten counts were recorded for this clonotype. The chain employs TRBV7-6 and TRBJ2-3; TRBD1 agrees at 8 bases. CDR1 is SGHVS, CDR2 FNYEAQ, per germline. The CDR3 spans 16 residues. The J segment lost 2 bases and the V segment lost 0 bases, leaving 4 bases of the junction unmatched. CDR3 in amino acids: CASSLAQGAITDTQYF. CDR3 nucleotide sequence: TGTGCCAGCAGCTTAGCGCAGGGGGCAATCACAGATACGCAGTATTTT.

This clonotype was detected only once. The V gene is TRBV15, the J gene TRBJ1-4, with D perhaps TRBD1 (6 bases). Germline CDR1 reads LNHNV; CDR2 reads YYDKDF (reference sequence). V lost 1 base to trimming and J lost 0 bases, with 6 bases between them. The CDR3 loop spans 15 amino acids. The CDR3 is CATSRGQATNEKLFF. The CDR3 DNA reads TGTGCCACCAGCAGAGGACAGGCAACTAATGAAAAACTGTTTTTT.

This clonotype was seen more than once but under ten times. The J gene is TRBJ2-7, the V gene TRBV15, with TRBD1 matching over 9 bases. V dropped 8 bases and J dropped 0; count of bases not matched to a gene: 5. Germline V lookup: CDR1 LNHNV, CDR2 YYDKDF (reference sequence). The CDR3 loop spans 14 amino acids. CDR3 amino acids: CATGGQGSSYEQYF. CDR3 in DNA: TGTGCCACCGGAGGACAGGGGAGCTCCTACGAGCAGTACTTC.

The table lists this clonotype with many counts. V is TRBV28 and J is TRBJ1-1, with 8 bases aligning to TRBD1. V dropped 5 bases and J dropped 2; count of bases not matched to a gene: 4. Germline V gene sequence: CDR1 MDHEN, CDR2 SYDVKM. This CDR3 region has 14 residues. DNA of the CDR3: TGTGCCAGCAGTAACAGGGGGAGTAACACTGAAGCTTTCTTT. As protein: CASSNRGSNTEAFF.

This rearrangement joins TRBV2 to TRBJ2-7; D possibly corresponds to TRBD2 (6 bases). The V end lost 5 bases, the J end lost 3 bases, and 17 bases lay between the germline ends. This CDR3 comprises 15 residues. Per germline, CDR1 SNHLY and CDR2 FYNNEI. The CDR3 loop reads CASSSRAGRLYEQYF. In nucleotides, the CDR3 is TGTGCCAGCAGTAGCCGCGCGGGACGACTCTACGAGCAGTACTTC. The full variable domain, completed using reference TRBV2 and TRBJ2-7, is EPEVTQTPSHQVTQMGQEVILRCVPISNHLYFYWYRQILGQKVEFLVSFYNNEISEKSEIFDDQFSVERPDGSNFTLKIRSTKLEDSAMYFCASSSRAGRLYEQYFGPGTRLTVT.

The chain has TRBV7-2 and TRBJ1-2; TRBD1 might be the D (5 bases). This CDR3 is 16 amino acids long. CDR1 is SGHTA, CDR2 FQGNSA, per germline. Between the trimmed V and J ends, which lost 5 bases and 4 bases, there was a span of 20 bases. The CDR3 is CASSPLAGRRSYGYTF. In DNA, the CDR3 is TGTGCCAGCAGCCCCCTGGCGGGACGGCGAAGCTATGGCTACACCTTC.

The chain links TRBV9 to TRBJ1-1; maybe TRBD1 (5 bases). V gave up 3 bases and J gave up 1 base, with 10 bases separating them. The CDR3 is 14 residues long. The V gene's germline CDR1 is SGDLS and CDR2 YYNGEE. The CDR3 sequence: CASSATVQNTEAFF. CDR3 DNA sequence: TGTGCCAGCAGCGCGACAGTCCAGAACACTGAAGCTTTCTTT.

Worth noting for this clonotype: At one end the junction does not follow the germline gene, possibly because of a read error. V is TRBV5-1 and J is TRBJ1-2; D call uncertain. Germline V gene data show CDR1 as SGHRS and CDR2 as YFSETQ. CDR3 length: 14 amino acids. CDR3: CASSPSVGVYGYTF. The DNA of the CDR3 is TGTGCCAGCAGCCCCTCGGTCGGTGTCTATGGCTACACCTTC.

In this sample, this clonotype turned up a few times. The chain combines TRBV10-3 with TRBJ1-1, with D maybe TRBD1 (5 bases). The CDR3 is 13 residues long. Trimming cost V 7 bases and J 4 bases, with 13 bases left between them. The germline V gene encodes CDR1 ENHRY and CDR2 SYGVKD. The CDR3, as DNA: TGTGCCATCATGGCTACCGGGGGCACTGAAGCTTTCTTT. Its translation is CAIMATGGTEAFF.

Many counts were recorded for this clonotype. V usage is TRBV28 and J usage is TRBJ2-5, with 8 positions matching TRBD1. The length of the CDR3 is 13 residues. Germline CDR1 is MDHEN and CDR2 is SYDVKM. The ends lost 7 bases at V and 4 bases at J; junction bases unmatched: 5. The CDR3 protein is CASNTDRGETQYF. The CDR3 DNA sequence: TGTGCCAGCAATACCGACAGGGGAGAGACCCAGTACTTC. The full variable domain, completed using reference TRBV28 and TRBJ2-5, is DVKVTQSSRYLVKRTGEKVFLECVQDMDHENMFWYRQDPGLGLRLIYFSYDVKMKEKGDIPEGYSVSREKKERFSLILESASTNQTSMYLCASNTDRGETQYFGPGTRLLVL.

This clonotype was recorded a few times. The V and J genes are TRBV7-8 and TRBJ1-2; a possible D gene is TRBD1 (5 bases). The CDR3 has 12 amino acids. Germline V gene lookup returns CDR1 SGHVS and CDR2 FQNEAQ. Trimming shortened V by 4 bases and J by 4 bases, and 7 bases separated the two germline ends. This CDR3 is CASSSGSYGYTF. DNA for the CDR3: TGTGCCAGCAGCTCAGGGTCCTATGGCTACACCTTC.

This clonotype was seen ten or more times. V usage is TRBV12-3 or TRBV12-4 and J usage is TRBJ2-7; D unresolved. The CDR3 loop spans 14 amino acids. Trimming cost V 3 bases and J 2 bases, with 11 bases left between them. CDR3 DNA: TGTGCCAGCAGTTTTCGAGGCCCAGCCTACGAGCAGTACTTC. Its protein product is CASSFRGPAYEQYF.

The rearrangement joins TRBV24-1 to TRBJ2-3; 7 bases map to TRBD1. The V gene end was trimmed by 4 bases and the J gene end by 11 bases; junction bases not matched to a gene: 11. Germline V CDR1 and CDR2: KGHDR, SFDVKD. The CDR3 length is 14 residues. CDR3 loop: CATSETRFNRGQYF. Here the CDR3 DNA reads TGTGCCACCAGTGAAACAAGATTTAACAGGGGGCAGTATTTT.